This T cell receptor (beta chain) was retrieved from a study of cytomegalovirus exposure and HLA in healthy donors (dated by TCRdb to 2016 to 2017). In terms of the full investigation: The roughly 670 repertoires of the first cohort and the roughly 120 validation repertoires were produced on the same platform, according to a later analysis. The study aimed to test whether cataloging public T cell receptors could reveal signatures of past pathogen exposure. Along with the approximately 700-subject first cohort, a separate validation cohort of around 120 different subjects was used. To predict cytomegalovirus infection status, the study brought together high-throughput TCR immunosequencing, statistical association of individual TCRs with disease status, and machine learning. Beyond this particular receptor, the publication reports: A few of the identified cytomegalovirus-associated TCR beta chains were confirmed in vitro to be specific for cytomegalovirus antigens. In both the original and validation cohorts, the classifier was reported to diagnose cytomegalovirus status with high specificity and sensitivity. In the study, around 150 TCR beta chains were listed as associated with cytomegalovirus. The authors suggested that the approach could potentially be generalized to other disease states and immunological phenotypes. Across donors, most TCR sequences were observed very rarely, whereas some public TCRs were present in many individuals. A later analysis lacked HLA typing for the validation cohort, so it scored co-occurrence in that cohort across all 120 or so repertoires. A later analysis found that TCRs clustered in the first cohort also tended to co-occur in the roughly 120 validation repertoires, with 94% of cluster scores above 0.

As concerns this clone: It lacks a known antigen. No base quality information exists; no much larger clone differs at one position.

Relative to germline, V is missing 1 base and J is missing 6 bases, with 4 bases of the junction outside any gene match. The CDR1 and CDR2 encoded by the germline V gene are SGHVS and FQNEAQ. Inclusive of the bounding cysteine and phenylalanine, the CDR3 is 14 residues long. Only the CDR3 region is kept as DNA, spanning 42 bases read in frame from base 1. The donors were included in the validation cohort of 120 subjects, a group kept apart from the roughly 700-subject first cohort. The receptor library was made with the immunoSEQ multiplex PCR assay. As for the original processing: To diagnose cytomegalovirus status from the catalog of TCR beta chain sequences, a statistical classification framework was built. TCRdb stores this immuneACCESS table with in-frame sequences only. Part of the clones is absent; in the studies checked, under half of the shortfall reflects unresolved V genes, and no reason is known for the rest. V, J and clone size are those of that table, while D and trimming were read from the DNA. This sample comprises about 56,000 clones, approximately 92% of them detected only once. The ten biggest clones cover about 15% of the sample.

The chain couples TRBV7-8 to TRBJ1-2; TRBD1 agrees with 8 junctional bases. The sequence was obtained from a woman between 18 and 30 years old in good health and CMV-seronegative. The sequenced sample consisted of PBMCs. The DNA is TGTGCCAGCAGCTTAGGATCCAGGGGGCATGGCTACACCTTC. It specifies CASSLGSRGHGYTF.